Listed below are T cell receptor beta chains from one sample, sequenced in a study of OX40 agonist ivuxolimab in advanced cancers. TCRdb's table, derived via immunoSEQ multiplex PCR, lists solely in-frame clones and lacks some. This table has about 19,000 clones, over 75% appearing once. Sequencing was performed on CD4+ or CD8+ T cells sorted from blood, taken in a trial of the OX40 agonist ivuxolimab. The source is an adult with an advanced solid tumor such as melanoma, head and neck, liver or kidney cancer. Each CDR3 is given with its conserved first and last residue. A D gene is named only where the DNA matches it firmly. A row's size may be missing; if present it is once, few, many or a size class.

abundance	v_gene	d_gene	j_gene	CDR3aa	CDR3nt
-	TRBV19	-	TRBJ1-1	CASSLQPVNTEAFF	TGTGCCAGTAGCCTCCAGCCCGTGAACACTGAAGCTTTCTTT
-	TRBV6-5	TRBD1	TRBJ2-7	CASSTGQGTYEQYF	TGTGCCAGCAGTACGGGACAGGGAACCTACGAGCAGTACTTC
-	TRBV27	TRBD2	TRBJ2-3	CASSLSILTGTRADTQYF	TGTGCCAGCAGTTTATCGATACTTACCGGGACTAGGGCAGATACGCAGTATTTT
-	TRBV5-1	-	TRBJ2-5	CASIATDQETQYF	TGCGCCAGCATCGCGACAGATCAAGAGACCCAGTACTTC
once	TRBV14	-	TRBJ1-1	CASSPGGGTEAFF	TGTGCCAGCAGCCCAGGCGGGGGCACTGAAGCTTTCTTT
few	TRBV29-1	-	TRBJ1-2	CSVVQAHGYTF	TGCAGCGTTGTGCAGGCGCATGGCTACACCTTC
-	TRBV10-2	-	TRBJ2-2	CASYNPSEGTGELFF	TGCGCCAGCTATAATCCCTCCGAGGGCACCGGGGAGCTGTTTTTT
-	TRBV11-3	TRBD2	TRBJ2-1	CASGGLAVLYNEQFF	TGTGCCAGCGGTGGACTAGCGGTTCTCTACAATGAGCAGTTCTTC
-	TRBV27	-	TRBJ2-7	CASSPEAGTLSYEQYF	TGTGCCAGCAGTCCAGAAGCCGGGACTTTATCCTACGAGCAGTACTTC
-	TRBV4-2	TRBD2	TRBJ2-7	CASSQEIAGGNWYEQYF	TGTGCCAGCAGCCAAGAAATAGCGGGAGGGAATTGGTACGAGCAGTACTTC
-	TRBV7-9	TRBD2	TRBJ2-5	CASSDGTSFRETQYF	TGTGCCAGCAGCGACGGGACTAGCTTCCGGGAGACCCAGTACTTC
-	TRBV15	TRBD1	TRBJ1-5	CATKTGTGDNQPQHF	TGTGCCACCAAAACCGGGACAGGGGACAATCAGCCCCAGCATTTT
-	TRBV27	TRBD1	TRBJ2-7	CATQFGQGPYEQYF	TGTGCCACCCAGTTCGGACAGGGTCCCTACGAGCAGTACTTC
-	TRBV13	TRBD1	TRBJ1-1	CASSPGGVKDTEAFF	TGTGCCAGCAGCCCAGGGGGGGTGAAGGACACTGAAGCTTTCTTT
-	TRBV5-4	-	TRBJ2-1	CASSLSQNEQFF	TGTGCCAGCAGCTTATCCCAGAATGAGCAGTTCTTC